A single sample gave rise to the 27 T cell receptor beta chains below, sequenced in a study of shared clonotypes between healthy human individuals (dated by TCRdb to the early 2020s). The library relied on the immunoSEQ multiplex PCR assay. Imported from immuneACCESS, the table was reduced by TCRdb to in-frame sequences with V and J called. These copies leave out some clones; in studies compared against another copy, an unresolved V gene accounts for under half, and the cause of the remainder is not known. The sample profile shows some 2.1 million clones; around 95% of them were found once. The top ten hold 0.1% to 0.15% of the sample. Input material: naive CD4+ T cells sorted from blood. What this sample's cell subset or site label stands for: CD45RA+ positively selected. The receptors shown here come from a young man in good health.

Regarding this clone: This sample also contains other DNA sequences that code for the same CDR3. This chain joins TRBV6-5 and TRBJ2-7; D is unresolved. In germline, CDR1 is MNHEY, CDR2 SVGAGI. The ends were cut back, 0 bases at V and 6 bases at J, with 9 bases in the middle. CDR3 length: 13 residues. The DNA of the CDR3 is TGTGCCAGCAGTTACTCCCGGGTAGGCGAGCAGTACTTC. Translation gives CASSYSRVGEQYF.

The V call is TRBV18, the J call TRBJ2-7; TRBD1 aligns across 9 bases. Germline trimming cut 4 bases from V and 3 bases from J; bases unmatched to any gene: 7. Germline CDR1 reads KGHSH; CDR2 reads LQKENI. This CDR3 is 15 amino acids long. This CDR3 reads CASSLGGQGFYEQYF. CDR3 nucleotide sequence: TGTGCCAGCTCACTGGGCGGACAGGGGTTCTACGAGCAGTACTTC.

The rearrangement joins TRBV5-4 to TRBJ2-7, with D perhaps given as TRBD1 or TRBD2 (5 bases each). CDR1 SGHNT and CDR2 YYREEE come from the germline V gene (reference sequence). The V and J ends lost 8 bases and 5 bases respectively, with 23 bases between them. There are 15 residues in the CDR3. DNA of the CDR3: TGTGCCAGTAGTCCAGGGCTAGCTACCGGGCACGAGCAGTACTTC. It specifies CASSPGLATGHEQYF.

This clone was picked up a small number of times. The rearrangement uses TRBV7-9 and TRBJ1-2, with D perhaps TRBD1 (5 bases). Germline V gene sequence: CDR1 SEHNR, CDR2 FQNEAQ (reference sequence). The CDR3 totals 14 residues. V was trimmed by 3 bases and J by 4 bases, leaving 12 bases between them. CDR3 protein: CASSFSTEGYGYTF. The CDR3 bases are TGTGCCAGCAGCTTCTCGACAGAAGGCTATGGCTACACCTTC.

The rearrangement links TRBV5-1 to TRBJ2-1; 7 bases are a match to TRBD2. CDR1 is SGHRS, CDR2 YFSETQ, per germline. The CDR3 totals 15 residues. J lost 7 bases, V lost 0 bases, and 7 bases had no gene match. The CDR3 sequence: CASSLDLAAGNEQFF. In DNA form, the CDR3 reads TGCGCCAGCAGCTTGGATCTAGCGGCGGGAAATGAGCAGTTCTTC.

The chain has TRBV6-5 and TRBJ2-7, with D perhaps matching TRBD2 (7 bases). The V end was cut by 6 bases, the J end by 1 base, with 16 bases between. The germline gives CDR1 MNHEY, CDR2 SVGAGI. The CDR3 contains 15 residues. CDR3 protein: CASSRGAGASYEQYF. For the CDR3, the DNA is TGTGCCAGCAGCCGGGGGGCGGGGGCATCCTACGAGCAGTACTTC.

The CDR3 loop reads CAWSVLAQTQYF. Here the CDR3 DNA reads TGTGCCTGGAGTGTACTTGCCCAGACCCAGTACTTC. The chain employs TRBV30 and TRBJ2-5; D remains ambiguous. CDR3 length: 12 amino acids. The germline V and J ends were trimmed by 0 bases and 6 bases, with 8 bases remaining between them. Germline CDR1 GTSNPN, CDR2 SVGIG (reference sequence). Drawing the rest from reference TRBV30 and TRBJ2-5, the complete variable domain is SQTIHQWPATLVQPVGSPLSLECTVEGTSNPNLYWYRQAAGRGLQLLFYSVGIGQISSEVPQNLSASRPQDRQFILSSKKLLLSDSGFYLCAWSVLAQTQYFGPGTRLLVL.

The rearrangement joins TRBV5-1 to TRBJ1-2; tentatively, D is TRBD1 (6 bases). V lost 5 bases and J 2 bases, leaving 22 bases between the germline ends. The CDR3 runs 17 residues. Per the germline V gene, CDR1 is SGHRS and CDR2 is YFSETQ. CDR3 loop: CASSLTGTAQGNYGYTF. In nucleotides, the CDR3 is TGCGCCAGCAGTCTCACCGGGACCGCACAGGGCAACTATGGCTACACCTTC.

The CDR3, as DNA: TGTGCCAGCAGTCAAAGCGGGGGGGCCTACGAGCAGTACTTC. Translated: CASSQSGGAYEQYF. The J gene is TRBJ2-7, the V gene TRBV5-6; TRBD2 aligns across 10 bases. The CDR3 sequence is 14 residues long. From germline, CDR1 is SGHDT and CDR2 YYEEEE. V shed 5 bases, J shed 2 bases, and the junction held 4 bases outside the gene matches. The complete variable domain, with remaining parts taken from reference TRBV5-6 and TRBJ2-7, reads DAGVTQSPTHLIKTRGQQVTLRCSPKSGHDTVSWYQQALGQGPQFIFQYYEEEERQRGNFPDRFSGHQFPNYSSELNVNALLLGDSALYLCASSQSGGAYEQYFGPGTRLTVT.

Concerning this clone: Other DNA sequences in the sample encode the same CDR3. The chain links TRBV7-9 to TRBJ2-3; D remains unclear. The CDR3 consists of 13 residues. Germline V gives CDR1 SEHNR, CDR2 FQNEAQ (reference sequence). Between the trimmed V and J ends, which lost 1 base and 3 bases, there was a span of 5 bases. DNA for the CDR3: TGTGCCAGCAGCTTAGTTGGTACAGATACGCAGTATTTT. Its protein product is CASSLVGTDTQYF.

The V call is TRBV28, the J call TRBJ1-2; 9 nucleotides align to TRBD1. This CDR3 contains 15 residues. The V segment lost 2 bases and the J segment 8 bases; nucleotides outside the gene matches: 9. CDR1 and CDR2 from the germline V gene are MDHEN and SYDVKM. The CDR3 here is CASSLLYLTGGGYTF. The CDR3 DNA is TGTGCCAGCAGTTTACTCTATTTAACAGGGGGCGGCTACACCTTC.

The genes are TRBV9 and TRBJ2-5; 12 nucleotides align to TRBD2. Germline V CDR1 and CDR2: SGDLS, YYNGEE. With V trimmed by 3 bases and J by 5 bases, 8 bases remained unmatched. CDR3 length: 16 amino acids. The CDR3 loop is CASSATSGSRLETQYF. The CDR3 nucleotides read TGTGCCAGCAGCGCGACTAGCGGGAGTAGGCTTGAGACCCAGTACTTC.

The J gene is TRBJ2-2, the V gene TRBV7-9, with 9 nucleotides matching TRBD1. The V gene's germline CDR1 is SEHNR and CDR2 FQNEAQ (reference sequence). The CDR3 spans 13 residues. V was pared by 9 bases and J by 5 bases, with 4 bases of the junction left unmatched. This chain's CDR3 is CARGQGRTGELFF. The CDR3, as DNA: TGTGCCAGGGGACAGGGAAGAACCGGGGAGCTGTTTTTT.

The chain couples TRBV7-2 to TRBJ1-1; tentative D call: TRBD1 (5 bases). Trimming pared 0 bases from V and 3 bases from J, leaving 11 bases between. This CDR3 has 15 amino acids. Germline loops: CDR1 SGHTA, CDR2 FQGNSA. CDR3 sequence reads: CASSLASRQYTEAFF. CDR3 nucleotide sequence: TGTGCCAGCAGCTTAGCGTCCCGACAGTACACTGAAGCTTTCTTT.

Note on this clone: The sample has other DNA sequences that encode this CDR3 too. The chain is built from TRBV2 and TRBJ2-7; no definite D call. Trimming removed 6 bases from V and 1 base from J, with 10 bases in between. Germline-derived CDR1 and CDR2 are SNHLY and FYNNEI. This CDR3 spans 13 amino acids. CDR3 protein: CASRDLGSYEQYF. CDR3 coding DNA: TGTGCCAGCAGGGACCTGGGGTCCTACGAGCAGTACTTC. The full variable domain, in which reference TRBV2 and TRBJ2-7 provide the parts outside the CDR3, is EPEVTQTPSHQVTQMGQEVILRCVPISNHLYFYWYRQILGQKVEFLVSFYNNEISEKSEIFDDQFSVERPDGSNFTLKIRSTKLEDSAMYFCASRDLGSYEQYFGPGTRLTVT.

The gene calls are TRBV15 and TRBJ1-6, with a weak D call TRBD1 (5 bases). CDR1 is LNHNV and CDR2 is YYDKDF in the germline V gene (reference sequence). Trimming removed 6 bases from V and 0 bases from J, with 12 bases in between. This CDR3 comprises 16 residues. The CDR3 bases are TGTGCCACCAGAGGGGCCGGGAGCTCCTATAATTCACCCCTCCACTTT. Encoded protein: CATRGAGSSYNSPLHF.

V usage is TRBV30 and J usage is TRBJ1-2, with 7 bases lining up with TRBD1. Germline V gene lookup returns CDR1 GTSNPN and CDR2 SVGIG (reference sequence). The CDR3 has 13 amino acids. V lost 1 base, J lost 5 bases, and 4 bases stayed unmatched. CDR3 sequence: CAWSAGTVYGYTF. In DNA form, the CDR3 reads TGTGCCTGGAGTGCAGGGACAGTTTATGGCTACACCTTC.

The gene calls are TRBV10-3 and TRBJ2-6, with D tentatively TRBD1 (5 bases). Germline V gives CDR1 ENHRY, CDR2 SYGVKD. The CDR3 is 17 amino acids. Trimming stripped 3 bases from V and 2 bases from J, with 14 bases between. Written as DNA, the CDR3 is TGTGCCATCAGTGAATCGGCGGCAGGGACTGGGGCCAACGTCCTGACTTTC. As protein: CAISESAAGTGANVLTF.

The chain uses TRBV5-1 and TRBJ1-6, with TRBD1 identical over 9 bases. Trimming removed 4 bases from V and 11 bases from J; junction bases left unmatched: 7. The CDR3 loop spans 14 amino acids. Germline-derived CDR1 and CDR2 are SGHRS and YFSETQ. The CDR3 DNA follows: TGCGCCAGCAGCACGGGACAGGGAAGGACACCCCTCCACTTT. It is translated as CASSTGQGRTPLHF.

This clone is a singleton in its sample. This sequence joins TRBV6-1 and TRBJ2-5, with D perhaps given as TRBD1 or TRBD2 (5 bases each). Between the trimmed V and J ends, which lost 2 bases and 5 bases, there was a span of 24 bases. Germline V gene lookup returns CDR1 MNHNS and CDR2 SASEGT. CDR3 length equals 18 residues. The CDR3: CASSEIPPGQGATETQYF. Written as DNA, the CDR3 is TGTGCCAGCAGTGAAATCCCCCCCGGTCAGGGAGCGACTGAGACCCAGTACTTC.

The chain recombines TRBV5-1 with TRBJ1-4; D gene ambiguous. The CDR3 is 15 residues long. Germline V gene data show CDR1 as SGHRS and CDR2 as YFSETQ. V was trimmed by 5 bases and J by 0 bases, leaving 11 bases between them. CDR3 sequence: CASRFVGATNEKLFF. The CDR3 region has the DNA TGCGCCAGCAGGTTTGTTGGGGCAACTAATGAAAAACTGTTTTTT.

Only one count was recorded for this clone. J is TRBJ2-7 and V is TRBV14, with TRBD1 matching 9 bases. Trimming cost V 1 base and J 2 bases; bases outside gene matches: 3. Germline lookup yields CDR1 SGHDN and CDR2 FVKESK. The CDR3 spans 15 residues. The CDR3 nucleotides are TGTGCCAGCAGCCAAGGAGGGACAGGGACCTACGAGCAGTACTTC. Translation gives CASSQGGTGTYEQYF.

V is TRBV29-1 and J is TRBJ2-2; D assignment may be TRBD1 or TRBD2 (6 bases each). Germline V CDR1 and CDR2: SQVTM, ANQGSEA. The CDR3 is made up of 13 amino acids. With 2 bases removed from V and 5 bases from J, the gap between germline ends came to 9 bases. CDR3 DNA sequence: TGCAGCGTTGAAAGGGGGAGGACCGGGGAGCTGTTTTTT. Its translation is CSVERGRTGELFF.

The genes are TRBV30 and TRBJ1-4; 8 nucleotides align to TRBD1. Trimming cost V 4 bases and J 8 bases; bases outside gene matches: 9. Germline V gives CDR1 GTSNPN, CDR2 SVGIG (reference sequence). This CDR3 comprises 14 residues. The CDR3 DNA follows: TGTGCCTGGACCGAGCAGGGGGCAGGCGAAAAACTGTTTTTT. Protein sequence: CAWTEQGAGEKLFF.

This clone showed up just once. This specimen includes other DNA sequences encoding the same CDR3. The V and J genes are TRBV5-1 and TRBJ2-2, with 10 bases that match TRBD2. CDR1 and CDR2 from the germline V gene are SGHRS and YFSETQ. J lost 4 bases, V lost 0 bases, and 3 bases had no gene match. The CDR3 covers 16 residues. CDR3 in DNA: TGCGCCAGCAGCTTGGGACTAGCGGGCCTCACCGGGGAGCTGTTTTTT. Its translation: CASSLGLAGLTGELFF.

V usage is TRBV19 and J usage is TRBJ1-5; D perhaps matches TRBD1 (5 bases). The CDR3 has 16 residues. Germline CDR1 LNHDA, CDR2 SQIVND (reference sequence). Trimming stripped 7 bases from V and 0 bases from J, with 16 bases between. In DNA, the CDR3 is TGTGCCAGTACCCCGAGCGGGGGTTATAGCAATCAGCCCCAGCATTTT. Protein: CASTPSGGYSNQPQHF. The complete variable domain, with remaining parts taken from reference TRBV19 and TRBJ1-5, reads DGGITQSPKYLFRKEGQNVTLSCEQNLNHDAMYWYRQDPGQGLRLIYYSQIVNDFQKGDIAEGYSVSREKKESFPLTVTSAQKNPTAFYLCASTPSGGYSNQPQHFGDGTRLSIL.

This chain joins TRBV7-8 and TRBJ1-6; TRBD1 is a possible D gene (5 bases). The ends were cut back, 6 bases at V and 0 bases at J, with 15 bases in the middle. The CDR3 extends over 17 amino acids. Germline values: CDR1 SGHVS, CDR2 FQNEAQ. CDR3 protein: CASRVGRLSSYNSPLHF. CDR3 bases: TGTGCCAGCAGGGTGGGACGACTGAGCTCCTATAATTCACCCCTCCACTTT.